Reported below is one T cell receptor (beta chain). What it binds is unknown. One end of the junction is discordant with germline, which a read error may explain. TCRdb re-analysed the reads in MiXCR, keeping a single row per CDR3 protein. The sample lists some 920,000 distinct CDR3 sequences; roughly 31% were seen once. The data originate from a study of T cell repertoires in cytomegalovirus infection. Study-level background: Public TCR beta signatures were indicative of both CMV infection and a matching HLA type.

CDR1 and CDR2 (germline): MGHRA, YSYEKL. This CDR3 is 15 amino acids long. This sequence originates from a human donor in good health (CMV status not recorded). Some clones in this sample may be carry-over from other donors' samples. The starting material was cultured CD8+ T cells from PBMCs, obtained from culture after CMV antigen stimulation. The V gene is TRBV4-1, the J gene TRBJ1-2; D is uncertain. CDR3 sequence: CVSSQERGSDDGYTF. The CDR3, as DNA: TGCGTCAGCAGCCAAGAGAGAGGTAGTGATGATGGCTACACCTTC.